Listed here are 28 T cell receptor beta chains from one sample, sequenced in a study of Tregs in tolerant kidney transplant recipients. The table came from immunoSEQ multiplex PCR; TCRdb's copy has only in-frame clones and leaves some out. The repertoire includes more than 75,000 clones, over 85% of them detected once, and 0.46% sits in the top ten. Sequenced material: CD4+ T cells from blood, taken before the transplant. The receptors were sampled from a human donor who received a combined kidney and bone marrow transplant.

The chain couples TRBV6-5 to TRBJ2-7; TRBD1 agrees at 10 bases. V dropped 5 bases and J dropped 3; count of bases not matched to a gene: 7. This CDR3 is built from 15 residues. In germline, CDR1 is MNHEY, CDR2 SVGAGI. CDR3 nucleotides: TGTGCCAGCAGTATCGACAGGGGGCTTATCTACGAGCAGTACTTC. It yields the protein CASSIDRGLIYEQYF.

This sequence joins TRBV7-2 and TRBJ1-5; a weak D match, TRBD1 (5 bases). The CDR3 is 15 amino acids. CDR1 and CDR2 (germline): SGHTA, FQGNSA. V dropped 5 bases and J dropped 14 bases, with 25 bases sitting between them. CDR3 bases: TGTGCCAGCAGCCCCGACGGGGGGGGTCCTCAATCGAAGCATTTT. Residues: CASSPDGGGPQSKHF.

This clone has only one observation. The rearrangement uses TRBV6-4 and TRBJ1-2; the match to TRBD1 covers 10 bases. Looked up from germline, CDR1 is MRHNA and CDR2 is SNTAGT. Trimming removed 7 bases from V and 4 bases from J; junction bases left unmatched: 6. The CDR3 covers 14 residues. In nucleotides, the CDR3 is TGTGCCAGCAAGCCGGGACAGGGGTCCTATGGCTACACCTTC. This gives the protein CASKPGQGSYGYTF.

The chain uses TRBV4-1 and TRBJ2-5; D is perhaps TRBD2 (6 bases). CDR1 is MGHRA and CDR2 is YSYEKL in the germline V gene. Trimming removed 1 base at V and 5 bases at J, with 14 bases between. The length of the CDR3 is 15 residues. The CDR3 is CASSQVPGAGETQYF. The CDR3 DNA is TGCGCCAGCAGCCAAGTTCCGGGAGCAGGGGAGACCCAGTACTTC.

The gene calls are TRBV5-1 and TRBJ2-1; no firm D call. This CDR3 spans 13 amino acids. V gave up 4 bases and J gave up 8 bases, with 13 bases separating them. CDR1 and CDR2 from the germline V gene are SGHRS and YFSETQ. The CDR3 nucleotides are TGCGCCAGCAGCAAACTCATCCAGGATGAGCAGTTCTTC. Protein: CASSKLIQDEQFF.

The genes are TRBV2 and TRBJ1-1; 7 nucleotides agree with TRBD1. Trimming at V came to 2 bases and at J to 1 base, leaving 10 bases not matched to a gene. This CDR3 comprises 17 residues. Germline V gene lookup returns CDR1 SNHLY and CDR2 FYNNEI. The CDR3: CASSELGQKYRNTEAFF. The CDR3 nucleotides are TGTGCCAGCAGTGAATTGGGACAGAAATATAGGAACACTGAAGCTTTCTTT.

The chain couples TRBV5-1 to TRBJ1-1, with D tentatively TRBD1 (6 bases). The germline CDR1 and CDR2 sequences are SGHRS and YFSETQ. The CDR3 sequence is 13 residues long. V was shortened by 2 bases and J by 1 base, with 6 bases between the two germline ends. CDR3 nucleotides: TGCGCCAGCAGCTTACAGGGGAACACTGAAGCTTTCTTT. Translation: CASSLQGNTEAFF.

The CDR3 loop reads CASLDQGASGYTF. The CDR3 bases are TGTGCCAGCCTCGACCAGGGGGCTAGTGGCTACACCTTC. The chain joins TRBV28 to TRBJ1-2; 8 bases are a match to TRBD1. Germline V gene lookup returns CDR1 MDHEN and CDR2 SYDVKM. The CDR3 totals 13 residues. V dropped 8 bases and J dropped 7; count of bases not matched to a gene: 9.

V is TRBV27 and J is TRBJ2-7; 7 bases are shared with TRBD2. CDR1 and CDR2 from the germline V gene are MNHEY and SMNVEV (reference sequence). The CDR3 totals 14 residues. J was trimmed by 4 bases and V by 0 bases; bases with no gene match: 3. CDR3 loop: CASSLSGGVYEQYF. DNA for the CDR3: TGTGCCAGCAGTTTATCTGGGGGGGTGTACGAGCAGTACTTC.

CDR3 nucleotides: TGTGCCAGCAGCTTGGACGAGGGCTATGAGCAGTTCTTC. This sequence encodes CASSLDEGYEQFF. V and J are TRBV11-3 and TRBJ2-1, with D maybe TRBD2 (5 bases). Trimming took 3 bases from V and 8 from J, leaving 11 bases between them. Looked up from germline, CDR1 is SGHNT and CDR2 is YENEEA. The CDR3 has 13 residues.

The chain employs TRBV5-1 and TRBJ2-7, with TRBD1 as a possible D gene (6 bases). The length of the CDR3 is 14 residues. V was pared by 4 bases and J by 0 bases, with 11 bases between. Germline V gene lookup returns CDR1 SGHRS and CDR2 YFSETQ. CDR3 residues: CASSTTGSSYEQYF. The DNA for the CDR3 is TGCGCCAGCAGCACTACAGGGAGCTCCTACGAGCAGTACTTC.

The chain is built from TRBV4-1 and TRBJ1-1; TRBD1 matches at 8 bases. Germline V CDR1 and CDR2: MGHRA, YSYEKL. The V segment lost 0 bases and the J segment 4 bases; nucleotides outside the gene matches: 10. The CDR3 has 17 amino acids. Here the CDR3 reads CASSQDDRGEWVTEAFF. Written as DNA, the CDR3 is TGCGCCAGCAGCCAAGACGACAGGGGCGAATGGGTCACTGAAGCTTTCTTT.

J is TRBJ1-1 and V is TRBV7-2; no definite D call. Deletions cut 5 bases from V and 2 bases from J, with 9 bases between. The germline CDR1 and CDR2 sequences are SGHTA and FQGNSA. CDR3 length equals 13 residues. CDR3: CASSPRPNTEAFF. CDR3 nucleotide sequence: TGTGCCAGCAGCCCCCGTCCCAACACTGAAGCTTTCTTT.

A single count supports this clone. This chain links TRBV5-4 with TRBJ2-3; no reliable D call. The germline V gene encodes CDR1 SGHNT and CDR2 YYREEE (reference sequence). This CDR3 has 12 amino acids. Between the trimmed V and J ends, which lost 3 bases and 1 base, there was a span of 3 bases. CDR3 residues: CASSSGTDTQYF. Here the CDR3 DNA reads TGTGCCAGCAGCTCCGGCACAGATACGCAGTATTTT.

The chain employs TRBV11-3 and TRBJ2-3; 8 positions agree with TRBD2. V shed 5 bases and J 1 base; nucleotides not matched to a gene: 2. This CDR3 has 14 amino acids. Germline V gene data show CDR1 as SGHNT and CDR2 as YENEEA. CDR3 in amino acids: CASSPTSGTDTQYF. As DNA, the CDR3 is TGTGCCAGCAGCCCGACTAGCGGCACAGATACGCAGTATTTT.

About this clone: Compared with germline, one end of the junction differs, possibly owing to a read error. This chain links TRBV7-3 with TRBJ2-1, with D perhaps matching TRBD1 (6 bases). The CDR3 is made up of 14 amino acids. Per the germline V gene, CDR1 is SGHTA and CDR2 is FQGTGA. Here the CDR3 DNA reads TGTGCCGGCAGCCCCCAAGGGGGAGTCGGTGAGCAGTTCTTC. Amino acids: CAGSPQGGVGEQFF.

This chain connects TRBV25-1 to TRBJ2-7, with 9 bases fitting TRBD2. V lost 6 bases and J lost 0; bases outside the gene matches: 9. Germline CDR1 is MGHDK and CDR2 is SYGVNS. This CDR3 spans 16 amino acids. CDR3 residues: CASRRSGGSSSYEQYF. CDR3 sequence (DNA): TGTGCCAGCAGACGAAGCGGGGGGTCCAGCTCCTACGAGCAGTACTTC.

This sequence joins TRBV7-2 and TRBJ2-5; D is unclear. V was clipped by 6 bases and J by 5 bases, with 13 bases between them. CDR3 length equals 13 residues. Germline V gene sequence: CDR1 SGHTA, CDR2 FQGNSA. The CDR3 coding sequence is TGTGCCAGCAGTCCCCGGGTGGAGGAGACCCAGTACTTC. It encodes CASSPRVEETQYF.

The V gene is TRBV4-1, the J gene TRBJ2-3; TRBD2 aligns across 8 bases. CDR3 length: 17 amino acids. The V gene's germline CDR1 is MGHRA and CDR2 YSYEKL. V was pared by 5 bases and J by 4 bases, with 14 bases of the junction left unmatched. CDR3 in amino acids: CASSWVGSGKTADTQYF. CDR3 DNA: TGCGCCAGCAGCTGGGTAGGTAGCGGGAAAACGGCAGATACGCAGTATTTT.

With respect to this clone: The sample has other DNA sequences that encode this CDR3 too. The V gene is TRBV4-1, the J gene TRBJ1-6, with D tentatively TRBD1 (5 bases). The CDR3 extends over 16 amino acids. Trimming cost V 5 bases and J 4 bases, with 15 bases left between them. The germline gives CDR1 MGHRA, CDR2 YSYEKL. CDR3: CASSSLRAGYNSPLHF. CDR3 nucleotides: TGCGCCAGCAGCTCTCTAAGGGCAGGGTATAATTCACCCCTCCACTTT.

The DNA for the CDR3 is TGCAGCGTCCGCGGACAGACCAACGAAGCTTTCTTT. Protein sequence: CSVRGQTNEAFF. The V gene is TRBV29-1, the J gene TRBJ1-1; D is perhaps TRBD1 (6 bases). V lost 6 bases to trimming and J lost 8 bases, with 16 bases between them. The CDR3 covers 12 residues. Germline-derived CDR1 and CDR2 are SQVTM and ANQGSEA.

CDR3 loop: CASSGTSGRLWADTQYF. For the CDR3, the DNA is TGCGCCAGCAGCGGGACTAGCGGGAGGTTGTGGGCAGATACGCAGTATTTT. V and J are TRBV5-1 and TRBJ2-3; 15 bases fit TRBD2. J was trimmed by 4 bases and V by 4 bases; bases with no gene match: 7. Germline CDR1 and CDR2: SGHRS and YFSETQ. CDR3 length: 17 residues.

V and J are TRBV29-1 and TRBJ1-2; 7 bases map to TRBD1. The CDR3 runs to 13 residues. Germline V lookup: CDR1 SQVTM, CDR2 ANQGSEA. The V and J ends lost 1 base and 8 bases, in that order; junction bases with no gene match: 7. The CDR3 sequence is CSVEVTGERGYTF. The CDR3 nucleotides are TGCAGCGTTGAAGTAACAGGGGAGCGGGGCTACACCTTC.

The chain joins TRBV19 to TRBJ1-1; D gene uncertain. Germline V lookup: CDR1 LNHDA, CDR2 SQIVND (reference sequence). V was clipped by 0 bases and J by 8 bases, with 16 bases between them. This CDR3 comprises 15 residues. Here the CDR3 reads CASSIDLDISKEAFF. CDR3 DNA sequence: TGTGCCAGTAGTATAGACCTCGACATCTCCAAGGAAGCTTTCTTT.

V gene TRBV10-3 combines with J gene TRBJ1-1; D ambiguous. This CDR3 has 13 amino acids. The V gene's germline CDR1 is ENHRY and CDR2 SYGVKD. V was trimmed by 6 bases and J by 1 base, leaving 9 bases between them. The CDR3 region has the DNA TGTGCCATCAGCCCGACGGGGAACACTGAAGCTTTCTTT. It translates to CAISPTGNTEAFF.

The rearrangement joins TRBV1 to TRBJ2-7; TRBD1 reflects the table's D call only, with no check against the DNA. TRBV1 is a pseudogene locus. This CDR3 has 19 amino acids. DNA of the CDR3: TGCACCAGCAGCCAGCACCGGGACAGGGTGATAGCGGGGCCCCCTGGGCAGTACTTC. This gives the protein CTSSQHRDRVIAGPPGQYF.

V usage is TRBV15 and J usage is TRBJ2-7; D is unresolved. With 0 bases removed from V and 0 bases from J, the gap between germline ends came to 12 bases. CDR1 LNHNV and CDR2 YYDKDF come from the germline V gene (reference sequence). This CDR3 comprises 16 residues. As DNA, the CDR3 is TGTGCCACCAGCAGAGATGAGCTTAGGAGCTCCTACGAGCAGTACTTC. Translation: CATSRDELRSSYEQYF.

There are a few counts of this clone. V and J are TRBV14 and TRBJ1-1, with 8 bases lining up with TRBD1. V trimming: 3 bases; J trimming: 0 bases; junction bases outside the gene matches: 9. Germline CDR1 reads SGHDN; CDR2 reads FVKESK. CDR3 length: 17 amino acids. As DNA, the CDR3 is TGTGCCAGCAGCCAGACTCGGGCAGGGGGCGTGAACACTGAAGCTTTCTTT. It encodes CASSQTRAGGVNTEAFF.